These 18 T cell receptor beta chains came from one sample sequenced in a study of blood T cell repertoires in COVID-19. Profiling relied on immunoSEQ multiplex PCR, and the TCRdb table lists in-frame clones only, not all of them. The sample lists roughly 300,000 clones, about nine tenths occurring once. Specimen: peripheral blood. These receptors were collected from a woman between 25 and 40 years old with COVID-19, enrolled during active disease.

The chain employs TRBV6-5 and TRBJ1-5; 10 bases are shared with TRBD1. The CDR3 spans 14 residues. The germline V gene encodes CDR1 MNHEY and CDR2 SVGAGI. The V gene end was trimmed by 5 bases and the J gene end by 5 bases; junction bases not matched to a gene: 3. In nucleotides, the CDR3 is TGTGCCAGCAGTCAGACAGGGGGCCATCAGCCCCAGCATTTT. It is translated as CASSQTGGHQPQHF.

This clone has a single count. The chain carries TRBV5-1 and TRBJ2-5, with 13 bases aligning to TRBD2. The V gene end was trimmed by 4 bases and the J gene end by 3 bases; junction bases not matched to a gene: 9. This CDR3 is built from 17 residues. The germline V gene encodes CDR1 SGHRS and CDR2 YFSETQ. The CDR3 spells CASSPRLAGGDKETQYF. DNA of the CDR3: TGCGCCAGCAGCCCGCGACTAGCGGGAGGCGATAAAGAGACCCAGTACTTC.

The V call is TRBV30, the J call TRBJ1-5; TRBD1 agrees at 9 bases. This CDR3 region has 13 residues. After removal of 1 base from V and 5 bases from J, the junction contained 0 bases not matched to a gene. Germline loops: CDR1 GTSNPN, CDR2 SVGIG (reference sequence). Here the CDR3 reads CAWSGTGDQPQHF. The DNA of the CDR3 is TGTGCCTGGAGTGGGACAGGGGATCAGCCCCAGCATTTT.

The rearrangement joins TRBV18 to TRBJ1-6; 8 nucleotides agree with TRBD1. Germline V gives CDR1 KGHSH, CDR2 LQKENI. This CDR3 has 14 amino acids. The V segment lost 3 bases and the J segment 12 bases; nucleotides outside the gene matches: 7. The CDR3 region has the DNA TGTGCCAGCTCACCCGACAGGGGAGGGCTACCCCTCCACTTT. This sequence encodes CASSPDRGGLPLHF.

The rearrangement joins TRBV11-3 to TRBJ2-3; 7 nucleotides agree with TRBD2. Trimming cost V 5 bases and J 8 bases; bases outside gene matches: 7. CDR1 is SGHNT and CDR2 is YENEEA in the germline V gene. There are 13 residues in the CDR3. The CDR3 DNA sequence: TGTGCCAGCAGCAAGGGCGGACTAGGTACGCAGTATTTT. As protein: CASSKGGLGTQYF.

V is TRBV6-2 or TRBV6-3 and J is TRBJ1-2, with 7 positions matching TRBD1. The CDR3 sequence is 14 residues long. The V gene end was trimmed by 6 bases and the J gene end by 0 bases; junction bases not matched to a gene: 4. Germline V gene sequence: CDR1 MNHEY, CDR2 SVGEGT. CDR3 sequence (DNA): TGTGCCAGCAGCATTGGGACAGCTAACTATGGCTACACCTTC. As protein: CASSIGTANYGYTF.

This chain links TRBV7-9 with TRBJ1-6; D is possibly TRBD1 (5 bases). The length of the CDR3 is 14 residues. CDR1 and CDR2 from the germline V gene are SEHNR and FQNEAQ (reference sequence). V lost 5 bases, J lost 7 bases, and 12 bases lay in between. In nucleotides, the CDR3 is TGTGCCAGCAGCCCCCCGGACACCAATTCACCCCTCCACTTT. This encodes CASSPPDTNSPLHF. Using reference TRBV7-9 and TRBJ1-6 for the parts outside the CDR3, the full variable domain is DTGVSQNPRHKITKRGQNVTFRCDPISEHNRLYWYRQTLGQGPEFLTYFQNEAQLEKSRLLSDRFSAERPKGSFSTLEIQRTEQGDSAMYLCASSPPDTNSPLHFGNGTRLTVT.

V and J are TRBV9 and TRBJ2-7, with D maybe TRBD2 (6 bases). Germline CDR1 is SGDLS and CDR2 is YYNGEE. This CDR3 is built from 15 residues. V was pared by 0 bases and J by 0 bases, with 10 bases between. CDR3 loop: CASSVGFGSSYEQYF. In DNA, the CDR3 is TGTGCCAGCAGCGTAGGGTTCGGGAGCTCCTACGAGCAGTACTTC.

This chain joins TRBV12-3 or TRBV12-4 and TRBJ2-1; 8 bases match TRBD1. With V trimmed by 6 bases and J by 9 bases, 7 bases remained unmatched. The CDR3 has 13 amino acids. The CDR3 DNA follows: TGTGCCAGCAGACAAAACACAGGGGGTGAGCAGTTCTTC. Its protein is CASRQNTGGEQFF.

Comments on this clone: This sample also contains other DNA sequences that code for the same CDR3. This rearrangement joins TRBV30 to TRBJ1-4; no definite D call. This CDR3 contains 12 residues. V was cut by 2 bases and J by 7 bases, with 8 bases left in between. Germline V CDR1 and CDR2: GTSNPN, SVGIG (reference sequence). The CDR3 DNA reads TGTGCCTGGAGTCCCCGTAGTGAAAAACTGTTTTTT. Protein sequence: CAWSPRSEKLFF.

The rearrangement uses TRBV28 and TRBJ1-2; 9 bases line up with TRBD1. The CDR3 spans 13 residues. Germline CDR1 and CDR2: MDHEN and SYDVKM. V gave up 5 bases and J gave up 7 bases; unmatched junction bases: 5. The CDR3 bases are TGTGCCAGCAGTAACAGGGGGCTGGTTGGCTACACCTTC. The encoded protein is CASSNRGLVGYTF.

V usage is TRBV9 and J usage is TRBJ1-6; D gene unclear. Trimming stripped 3 bases from V and 8 bases from J, with 15 bases between. The CDR3 consists of 15 residues. Germline assignment: CDR1 SGDLS and CDR2 YYNGEE. This CDR3 reads CASSASSHSDSPLHF. The DNA for the CDR3 is TGTGCCAGCAGCGCCTCATCCCATAGTGATTCACCCCTCCACTTT. The full variable domain, in which reference TRBV9 and TRBJ1-6 provide the parts outside the CDR3, is DSGVTQTPKHLITATGQRVTLRCSPRSGDLSVYWYQQSLDQGLQFLIQYYNGEERAKGNILERFSAQQFPDLHSELNLSSLELGDSALYFCASSASSHSDSPLHFGNGTRLTVT.

As concerns this clone: The sample contains more than one DNA sequence encoding this CDR3. The chain carries TRBV30 and TRBJ2-7; D unclear. CDR1 and CDR2 (germline): GTSNPN, SVGIG (reference sequence). Trimming took off 0 bases at V and 4 bases at J, with 7 bases between the two ends. The CDR3 covers 12 residues. This CDR3 reads CAWSVLSYEQYF. The CDR3 DNA reads TGTGCCTGGAGTGTACTAAGTTACGAGCAGTACTTC.

The genes are TRBV5-1 and TRBJ1-2; tentative D call: TRBD1 (6 bases). From germline, CDR1 is SGHRS and CDR2 YFSETQ. CDR3 length: 15 residues. The ends were cut back, 0 bases at V and 2 bases at J, with 11 bases in the middle. The CDR3 reads CASSLAGGRNYGYTF. CDR3 nucleotide sequence: TGCGCCAGCAGCTTGGCGGGGGGCAGAAACTATGGCTACACCTTC.

This chain connects TRBV7-6 to TRBJ2-7; TRBD2 matches 8 bases. Per the germline V gene, CDR1 is SGHVS and CDR2 is FNYEAQ. This CDR3 spans 16 amino acids. V was pared by 1 base and J by 0 bases, with 5 bases of the junction left unmatched. The CDR3 loop is CASSLVAGYPSYEQYF. CDR3 in DNA: TGTGCCAGCAGCTTAGTAGCGGGATACCCCTCCTACGAGCAGTACTTC.

The chain employs TRBV3-1 (or the pseudogene TRBV3-2) and TRBJ2-7, with D perhaps TRBD2 (6 bases). This CDR3 has 15 residues. Germline V lookup: CDR1 LGHDT, CDR2 YNNKEL (reference sequence). V lost 4 bases, J lost 0 bases, and 13 bases lay in between. The CDR3: CASSPGTPGSYEQYF. Here the CDR3 DNA reads TGTGCCAGCAGCCCCGGGACTCCTGGCTCCTACGAGCAGTACTTC.

This clone has just one count. The chain has TRBV6-5 and TRBJ1-1; tentatively, D is TRBD1 (5 bases). Trimming cost V 1 base and J 1 base, with 7 bases left between them. Looked up from germline, CDR1 is MNHEY and CDR2 is SVGAGI. This CDR3 contains 14 residues. The CDR3 DNA follows: TGTGCCAGCAGTTACTACGGGGGGAACACTGAAGCTTTCTTT. Encoded protein: CASSYYGGNTEAFF.

The genes are TRBV4-1 and TRBJ1-2, with D perhaps matching TRBD1 (6 bases). The CDR3 extends over 15 amino acids. V was pared by 0 bases and J by 5 bases, with 13 bases between. CDR1 is MGHRA, CDR2 YSYEKL, per germline. The CDR3 sequence is CASSQERTVDYGYTF. The DNA of the CDR3 is TGCGCCAGCAGCCAAGAAAGGACAGTTGATTATGGCTACACCTTC.